A selection of T cell receptor beta chains follows, all from one sample in a study of Ad26.COV2.S vaccination and SARS-CoV-2 variants. The assay was immunoSEQ multiplex PCR, and TCRdb's table has in-frame clones only and misses some. The sample yields about half a million clones, 80% to 90% seen once. The input for sequencing was peripheral blood, taken in a trial of Ad26.COV2.S vaccine versus placebo. The receptor set was obtained from a person between 18 and 59 years old who received the Ad26.COV2.S COVID-19 vaccine or a placebo. Each CDR3 is given with its conserved first and last residue. D genes are given only for firm matches. Rows give clone size only sometimes, using once, few, many, or a class for an expanded clone.

V gene	clone size	D gene	J gene	CDR3 DNA	CDR3 protein
TRBV7-9	.	.	TRBJ2-7	TGTGCCAGCAGCTTAAGTGGCCGCAGGAACGAGCAGTACTTC	CASSLSGRRNEQYF
TRBV30	.	.	TRBJ1-2	TGTGCCTGGAGTGTAGTCCAGGGCAAAATTGGCTACACCTTC	CAWSVVQGKIGYTF
TRBV30	.	.	TRBJ1-4	TGTGCCTGGAGTCCCCACTCGAATGAAAAACTGTTTTTT	CAWSPHSNEKLFF
TRBV12-3/TRBV12-4	.	.	TRBJ1-3	TGTGCCAGCAGCGATTTACGAGGAAACACCATATATTTT	CASSDLRGNTIYF
TRBV10-3	.	TRBD1	TRBJ2-7	TGTGCCATCAGAAAGGGACAGGGGGCGCGTTACGAGCAGTACTTC	CAIRKGQGARYEQYF
TRBV7-9	.	.	TRBJ2-7	TGTGCCAGCAGCCCCAGTGTATACGAGCAGTACTTC	CASSPSVYEQYF
TRBV30	.	.	TRBJ2-2	TGTGCCTGGAGTGGTTGGATAGGCGGGCCCGGGGAGCTGTTTTTT	CAWSGWIGGPGELFF
TRBV13	.	.	TRBJ1-1	TGTGCCAGCAGCTACACAGGGAGGATAAACACTGAAGCTTTCTTT	CASSYTGRINTEAFF
TRBV7-9	.	.	TRBJ1-2	TGTGCCAGCAGCTCGCGCTTCAGAGGTGCCTATGGCTACACCTTC	CASSSRFRGAYGYTF
TRBV6-5	.	.	TRBJ2-1	TGTGCCAGCAGTTACCGGGGATTCAATGAGCAGTTCTTC	CASSYRGFNEQFF
TRBV5-5	.	.	TRBJ2-7	TGTGCCAGCAGCTTTGTTGGGTACGAGCAGTACTTC	CASSFVGYEQYF
TRBV28	.	.	TRBJ1-3	TGTGCCAGCAGTTTTCCAGTTAACTCTGGAAACACCATATATTTT	CASSFPVNSGNTIYF
TRBV9	.	TRBD1	TRBJ1-3	TGTGCCAGCAGCGAGAGAGGACAGGGGGCTGGAAACACCATATATTTT	CASSERGQGAGNTIYF
TRBV10-2	.	TRBD2	TRBJ2-7	TGCGCCAGCAGTGGACTAGCGGGACGGCGCCCCTACGAGCAGTACTTC	CASSGLAGRRPYEQYF
TRBV5-1	.	TRBD1	TRBJ2-7	TGCGCCAGCAGTCTTCCGGGACAGGGGGCTCCCGAGCAGTACTTC	CASSLPGQGAPEQYF
TRBV5-1	.	.	TRBJ2-4	TGCGCCAGCAGCTTGCGGCAGTTTGCCTCGCGAGGGCTTCAGTACTTC	CASSLRQFASRGLQYF
TRBV5-1	.	.	TRBJ1-1	TGCGCCAGCAGCTTGGCCTCAGGGGTCACTGAAGCTTTCTTT	CASSLASGVTEAFF
TRBV25-1	few	.	TRBJ2-1	TGTGCCAGCAGTGCCTACAATGAGCAGTTCTTC	CASSAYNEQFF
TRBV19	.	.	TRBJ2-1	TGTGCCAGTAGTATGGGGCGAAGGGGGTCCTCCTACAATGAGCAGTTCTTC	CASSMGRRGSSYNEQFF
TRBV6-5	once	TRBD1	TRBJ1-2	TGTGCCAGCAGGCCCTCAGGGGGCGCAAACTATGGCTACACCTTC	CASRPSGGANYGYTF
TRBV27	.	.	TRBJ2-5	TGTGCCAGCAGTCCTCGGGGGCGGGTGGAGACCCAGTACTTC	CASSPRGRVETQYF
TRBV7-2	.	TRBD1	TRBJ2-7	TGTGCCAGCAGCTCACAGGGGTACGAGCAGTACTTC	CASSSQGYEQYF
TRBV12-5	.	.	TRBJ2-1	TGTGCTAGTGGTTTGGGCCCGTCCAATGAGCAGTTCTTC	CASGLGPSNEQFF
TRBV18	.	.	TRBJ2-7	TGTGCCAGCTCACCAAGGGGGAACGAGCAGTACTTC	CASSPRGNEQYF
TRBV6-2/TRBV6-3	.	TRBD1	TRBJ2-7	TGTGCCAGCAGCGACAGGGGTTTCAACGAGCAGTACTTC	CASSDRGFNEQYF
TRBV27	.	TRBD1	TRBJ1-5	TGTGCCAGCAGTCGACAGGGGAGCGATCAGCCCCAGCATTTT	CASSRQGSDQPQHF
TRBV5-1	.	TRBD1	TRBJ1-1	TGCGCCAGCAGCTTGTTGCCGAGGACAGGGATGAACACTGAAGCTTTCTTT	CASSLLPRTGMNTEAFF
TRBV7-6	.	TRBD2	TRBJ2-3	TGTGCCAGCAGCTTAGCGTTGTGGGAGGGCCCCACAGATACGCAGTATTTT	CASSLALWEGPTDTQYF
TRBV6-5	.	TRBD1	TRBJ2-3	TGTGCCAGCGGGACAGGTAGCACAGATACGCAGTATTTT	CASGTGSTDTQYF
TRBV4-1	once	TRBD2	TRBJ2-1	TGCGCCAGCAGCCAAGAGACGACTAGCGGGAGGGCGGGTGAGCAGTTCTTC	CASSQETTSGRAGEQFF
TRBV14	.	.	TRBJ2-7	TGTGCCAGCAGCCAAGTGAGGGGGGTCGAGCAGTACTTC	CASSQVRGVEQYF